This TCR beta chain was identified in a study of T cells in Graves' hyperthyroidism and ophthalmopathy. In its sample, this clonotype was seen many times. Its antigen is not identified. Study results and limitations: Most thyroid-expanded clonotypes above 0.001 were also found in blood. In validation, the model predicted ophthalmopathy. These predictions came a median about 6.5 months before onset.

The CDR3 runs 12 residues. Between the trimmed V and J ends, which lost 9 bases and 4 bases, there was a span of 12 bases. CDR1 and CDR2 from the germline V gene are MNHEY and SVGAGI. RNA transcripts were the template for amplifying TCR beta CDR3 regions. First-round RT-PCR with HTBI primers amplified the TCR CDR3 region. TCRdb reprocessed the multiplex PCR reads via MiXCR and lists one record per CDR3 protein. The sample has almost 35,000 distinct CDR3 sequences; around 53% are singletons. Uncontrolled infection, other autoimmune disease, pregnancy or lactation excluded patients. The gene calls are TRBV6-5 and TRBJ1-2, with D perhaps TRBD1 (6 bases). The specimen sequenced was blood. The TCR originated in a woman in her forties with Graves' ophthalmopathy. Written as DNA, the CDR3 is TGTGCCAGTGCCCCAGGGGCCTATGGCTACACCTTC. It codes for CASAPGAYGYTF.